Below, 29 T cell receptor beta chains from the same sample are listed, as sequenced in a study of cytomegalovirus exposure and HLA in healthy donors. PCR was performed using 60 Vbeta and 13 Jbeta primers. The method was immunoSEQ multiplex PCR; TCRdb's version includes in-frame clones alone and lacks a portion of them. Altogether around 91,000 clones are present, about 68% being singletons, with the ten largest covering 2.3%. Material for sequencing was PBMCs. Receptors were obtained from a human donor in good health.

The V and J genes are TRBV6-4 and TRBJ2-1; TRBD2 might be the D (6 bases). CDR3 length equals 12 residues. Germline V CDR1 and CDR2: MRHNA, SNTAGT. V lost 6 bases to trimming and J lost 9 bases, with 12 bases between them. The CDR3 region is CASRGLGGEQFF. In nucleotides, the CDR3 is TGTGCCAGCAGGGGATTGGGAGGTGAGCAGTTCTTC.

CDR3 sequence (DNA): TGTGCCAGCAGACGACAGGGACCTAATGAAAAACTGTTTTTT. Translation: CASRRQGPNEKLFF. The genes are TRBV5-4 and TRBJ1-4, with TRBD1 identical over 7 bases. This CDR3 comprises 14 residues. The germline gives CDR1 SGHNT, CDR2 YYREEE (reference sequence). Losses at the gene ends were 5 bases for V and 3 bases for J; bases not matched to a gene: 4.

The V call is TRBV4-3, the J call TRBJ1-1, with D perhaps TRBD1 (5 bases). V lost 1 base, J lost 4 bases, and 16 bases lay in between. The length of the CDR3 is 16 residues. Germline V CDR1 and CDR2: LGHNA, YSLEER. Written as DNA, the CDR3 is TGCGCCAGCAGCCAAGGGGCAGCCCTGGGGGGCACTGAAGCTTTCTTT. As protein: CASSQGAALGGTEAFF.

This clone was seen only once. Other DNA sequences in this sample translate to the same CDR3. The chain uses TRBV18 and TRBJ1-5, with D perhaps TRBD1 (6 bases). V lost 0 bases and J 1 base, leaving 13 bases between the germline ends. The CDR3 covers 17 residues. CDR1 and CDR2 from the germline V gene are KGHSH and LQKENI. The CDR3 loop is CASSPPDRKTSNQPQHF. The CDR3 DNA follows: TGTGCCAGCTCACCACCTGACAGGAAGACGAGCAATCAGCCCCAGCATTTT.

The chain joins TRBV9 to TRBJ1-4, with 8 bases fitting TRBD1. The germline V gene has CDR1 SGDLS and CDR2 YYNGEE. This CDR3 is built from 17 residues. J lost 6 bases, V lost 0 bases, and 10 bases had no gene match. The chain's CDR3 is CASSVGTSQGEYEKLFF. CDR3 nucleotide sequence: TGTGCCAGCAGCGTAGGTACTTCACAGGGGGAGTATGAAAAACTGTTTTTT.

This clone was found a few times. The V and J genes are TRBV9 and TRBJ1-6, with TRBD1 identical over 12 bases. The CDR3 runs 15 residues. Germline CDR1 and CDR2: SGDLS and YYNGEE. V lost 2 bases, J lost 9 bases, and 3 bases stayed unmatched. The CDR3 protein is CASSVGTGGSSPLHF. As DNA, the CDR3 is TGTGCCAGCAGCGTTGGGACAGGGGGCAGTTCACCCCTCCACTTT.

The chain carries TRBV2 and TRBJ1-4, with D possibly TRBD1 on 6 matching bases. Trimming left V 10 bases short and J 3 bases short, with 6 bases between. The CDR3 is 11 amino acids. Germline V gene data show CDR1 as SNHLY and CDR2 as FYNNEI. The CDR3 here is CATGANEKLFF. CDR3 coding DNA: TGTGCCACAGGGGCTAATGAAAAACTGTTTTTT.

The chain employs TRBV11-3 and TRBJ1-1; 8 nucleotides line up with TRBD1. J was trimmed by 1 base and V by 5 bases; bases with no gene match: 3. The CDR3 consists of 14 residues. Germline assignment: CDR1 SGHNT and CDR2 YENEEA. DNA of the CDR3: TGTGCCAGCAGCATTGACAGGGGGAACACTGAAGCTTTCTTT. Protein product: CASSIDRGNTEAFF. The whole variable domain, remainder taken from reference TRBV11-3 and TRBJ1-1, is EAGVVQSPRYKIIEKKQPVAFWCNPISGHNTLYWYLQNLGQGPELLIRYENEEAVDDSQLPKDRFSAERLKGVDSTLKIQPAELGDSAVYLCASSIDRGNTEAFFGQGTRLTVV.

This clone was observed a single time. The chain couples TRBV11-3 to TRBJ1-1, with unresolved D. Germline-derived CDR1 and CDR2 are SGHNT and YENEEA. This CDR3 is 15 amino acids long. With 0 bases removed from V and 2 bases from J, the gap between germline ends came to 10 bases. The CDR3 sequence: CASSLDNRDNTEAFF. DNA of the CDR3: TGTGCCAGCAGCTTAGACAACCGGGATAACACTGAAGCTTTCTTT.

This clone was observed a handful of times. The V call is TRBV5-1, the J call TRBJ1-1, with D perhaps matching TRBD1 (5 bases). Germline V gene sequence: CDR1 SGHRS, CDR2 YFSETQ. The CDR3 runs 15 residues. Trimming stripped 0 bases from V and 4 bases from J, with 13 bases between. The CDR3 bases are TGCGCCAGCAGCTTGGAGGGTGGGGGGGGCACTGAAGCTTTCTTT. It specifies CASSLEGGGGTEAFF.

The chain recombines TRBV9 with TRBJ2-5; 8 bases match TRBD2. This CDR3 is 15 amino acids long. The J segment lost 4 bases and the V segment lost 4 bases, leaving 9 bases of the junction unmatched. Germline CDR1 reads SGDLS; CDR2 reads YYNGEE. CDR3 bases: TGTGCCAGCAGCCCTCGGGAGGGGAAGGGAGAGACCCAGTACTTC. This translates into CASSPREGKGETQYF.

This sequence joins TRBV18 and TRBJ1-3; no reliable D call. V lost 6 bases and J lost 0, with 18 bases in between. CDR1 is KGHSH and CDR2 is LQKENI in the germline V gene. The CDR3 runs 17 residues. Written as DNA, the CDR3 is TGTGCCAGCTCGTCCCGGGTTGGGGAGAGCTCTGGAAACACCATATATTTT. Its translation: CASSSRVGESSGNTIYF.

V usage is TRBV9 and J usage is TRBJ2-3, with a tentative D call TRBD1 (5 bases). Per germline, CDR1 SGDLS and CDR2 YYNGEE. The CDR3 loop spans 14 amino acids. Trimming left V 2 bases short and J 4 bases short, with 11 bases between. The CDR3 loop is CASSVTVPPDTQYF. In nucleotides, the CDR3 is TGTGCCAGCAGCGTGACAGTGCCGCCAGATACGCAGTATTTT.

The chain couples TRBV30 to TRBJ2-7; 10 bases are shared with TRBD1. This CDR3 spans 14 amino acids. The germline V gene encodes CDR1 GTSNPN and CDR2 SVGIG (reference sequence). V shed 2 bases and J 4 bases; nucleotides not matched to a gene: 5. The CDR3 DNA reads TGTGCCTGGAGTCCCCCGGGACAGGGGTACGAGCAGTACTTC. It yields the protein CAWSPPGQGYEQYF.

CDR3 sequence: CASSLQGARSDTQYF. CDR3 coding DNA: TGTGCCAGCAGCCTACAGGGGGCGCGATCAGATACGCAGTATTTT. The chain uses TRBV28 and TRBJ2-3; 9 bases are shared with TRBD1. The ends lost 6 bases at V and 4 bases at J; junction bases unmatched: 8. This CDR3 spans 15 amino acids. CDR1 is MDHEN, CDR2 SYDVKM, per germline.

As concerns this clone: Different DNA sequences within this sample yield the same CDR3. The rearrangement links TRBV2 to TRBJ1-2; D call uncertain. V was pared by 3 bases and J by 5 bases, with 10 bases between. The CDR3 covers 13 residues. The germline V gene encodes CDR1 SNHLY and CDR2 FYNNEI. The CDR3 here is CASSDAAAYGYTF. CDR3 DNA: TGTGCCAGCAGTGATGCGGCAGCTTATGGCTACACCTTC.

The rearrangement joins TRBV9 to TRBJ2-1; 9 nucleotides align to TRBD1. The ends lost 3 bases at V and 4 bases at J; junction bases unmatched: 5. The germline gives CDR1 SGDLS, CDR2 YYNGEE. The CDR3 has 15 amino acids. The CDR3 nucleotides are TGTGCCAGCAGCGGTCAGGACAGGGGATACAATGAGCAGTTCTTC. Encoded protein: CASSGQDRGYNEQFF.

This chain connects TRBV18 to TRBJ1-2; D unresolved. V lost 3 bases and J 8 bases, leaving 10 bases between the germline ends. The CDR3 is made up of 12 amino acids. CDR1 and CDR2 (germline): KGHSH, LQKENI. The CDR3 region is CASSPPERGYTF. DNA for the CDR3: TGTGCCAGCTCACCTCCAGAGCGGGGCTACACCTTC.

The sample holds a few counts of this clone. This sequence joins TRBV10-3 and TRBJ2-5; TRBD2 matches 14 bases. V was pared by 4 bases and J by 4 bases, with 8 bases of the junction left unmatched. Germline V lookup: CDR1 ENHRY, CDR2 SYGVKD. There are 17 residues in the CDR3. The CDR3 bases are TGTGCCATCAGTGCCGGGACTAGCGGGGGTTCCCGAGAGACCCAGTACTTC. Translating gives CAISAGTSGGSRETQYF.

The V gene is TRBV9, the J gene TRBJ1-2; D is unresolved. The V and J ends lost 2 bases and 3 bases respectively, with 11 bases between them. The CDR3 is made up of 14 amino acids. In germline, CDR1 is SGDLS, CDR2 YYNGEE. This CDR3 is CASSVLDGDYGYTF. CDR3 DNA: TGTGCCAGCAGCGTCCTAGACGGGGACTATGGCTACACCTTC.

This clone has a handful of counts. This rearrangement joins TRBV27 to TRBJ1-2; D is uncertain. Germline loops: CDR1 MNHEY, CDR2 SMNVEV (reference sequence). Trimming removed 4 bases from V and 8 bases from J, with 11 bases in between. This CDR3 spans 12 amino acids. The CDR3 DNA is TGTGCCAGCAGTTCGACTACTGACGGCTACACCTTC. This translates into CASSSTTDGYTF.

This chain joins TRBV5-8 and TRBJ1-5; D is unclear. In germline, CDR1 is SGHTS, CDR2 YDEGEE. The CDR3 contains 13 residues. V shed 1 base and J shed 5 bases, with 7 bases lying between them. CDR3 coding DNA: TGTGCCAGCAGCTTGCGCAGATATCAGCCCCAGCATTTT. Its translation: CASSLRRYQPQHF.

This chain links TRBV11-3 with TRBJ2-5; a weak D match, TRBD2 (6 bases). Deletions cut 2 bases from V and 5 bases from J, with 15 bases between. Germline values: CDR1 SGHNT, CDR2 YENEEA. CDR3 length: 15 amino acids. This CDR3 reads CASSLSLRGGETQYF. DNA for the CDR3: TGTGCCAGCAGCTTATCTTTGCGGGGTGGGGAGACCCAGTACTTC.

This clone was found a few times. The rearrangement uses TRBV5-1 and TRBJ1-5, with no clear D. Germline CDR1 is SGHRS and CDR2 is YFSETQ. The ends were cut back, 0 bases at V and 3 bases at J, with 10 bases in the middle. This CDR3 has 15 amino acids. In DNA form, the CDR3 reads TGCGCCAGCAGCTTGGCTGGGCGGGACAATCAGCCCCAGCATTTT. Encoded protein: CASSLAGRDNQPQHF. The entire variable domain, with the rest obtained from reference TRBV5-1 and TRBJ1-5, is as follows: KAGVTQTPRYLIKTRGQQVTLSCSPISGHRSVSWYQQTPGQGLQFLFEYFSETQRNKGNFPGRFSGRQFSNSRSEMNVSTLELGDSALYLCASSLAGRDNQPQHFGDGTRLSIL.

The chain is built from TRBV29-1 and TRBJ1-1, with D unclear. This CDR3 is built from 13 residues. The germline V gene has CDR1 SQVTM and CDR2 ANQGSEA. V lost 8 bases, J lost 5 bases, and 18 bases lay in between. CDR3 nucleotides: TGCAGCCTTACGATCTCCCGCAGAACTGAAGCTTTCTTT. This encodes CSLTISRRTEAFF.

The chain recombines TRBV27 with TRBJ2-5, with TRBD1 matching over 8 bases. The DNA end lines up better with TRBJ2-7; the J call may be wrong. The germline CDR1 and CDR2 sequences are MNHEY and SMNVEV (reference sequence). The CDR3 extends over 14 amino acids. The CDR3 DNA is TGTGCCAGCAGCTCGAGACAGGGGACCTACGAGCAGTACTTC. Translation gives CASSSRQGTYEQYF.

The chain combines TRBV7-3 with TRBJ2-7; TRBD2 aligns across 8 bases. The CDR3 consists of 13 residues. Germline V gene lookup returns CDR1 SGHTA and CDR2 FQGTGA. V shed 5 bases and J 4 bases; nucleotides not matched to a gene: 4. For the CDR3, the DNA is TGTGCCAGCAGCGTCAGCGGGGGATACGAGCAGTACTTC. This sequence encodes CASSVSGGYEQYF. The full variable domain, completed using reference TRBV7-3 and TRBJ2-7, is GAGVSQTPSNKVTEKGKYVELRCDPISGHTALYWYRQSLGQGPEFLIYFQGTGAADDSGLPNDRFFAVRPEGSVSTLKIQRTERGDSAVYLCASSVSGGYEQYFGPGTRLTVT.

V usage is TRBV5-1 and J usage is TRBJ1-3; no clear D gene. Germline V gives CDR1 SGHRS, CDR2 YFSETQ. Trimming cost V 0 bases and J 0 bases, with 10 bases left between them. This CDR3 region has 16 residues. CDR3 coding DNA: TGCGCCAGCAGCTTGGCCGCAGCGCACTCTGGAAACACCATATATTTT. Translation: CASSLAAAHSGNTIYF.

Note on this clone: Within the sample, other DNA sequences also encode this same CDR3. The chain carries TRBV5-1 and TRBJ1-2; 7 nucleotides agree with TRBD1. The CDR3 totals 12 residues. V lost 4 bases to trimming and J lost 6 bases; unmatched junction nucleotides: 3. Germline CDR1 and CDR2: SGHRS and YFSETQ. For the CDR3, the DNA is TGCGCCAGCAGCCCCGACAGGGATGGCTACACCTTC. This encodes CASSPDRDGYTF.